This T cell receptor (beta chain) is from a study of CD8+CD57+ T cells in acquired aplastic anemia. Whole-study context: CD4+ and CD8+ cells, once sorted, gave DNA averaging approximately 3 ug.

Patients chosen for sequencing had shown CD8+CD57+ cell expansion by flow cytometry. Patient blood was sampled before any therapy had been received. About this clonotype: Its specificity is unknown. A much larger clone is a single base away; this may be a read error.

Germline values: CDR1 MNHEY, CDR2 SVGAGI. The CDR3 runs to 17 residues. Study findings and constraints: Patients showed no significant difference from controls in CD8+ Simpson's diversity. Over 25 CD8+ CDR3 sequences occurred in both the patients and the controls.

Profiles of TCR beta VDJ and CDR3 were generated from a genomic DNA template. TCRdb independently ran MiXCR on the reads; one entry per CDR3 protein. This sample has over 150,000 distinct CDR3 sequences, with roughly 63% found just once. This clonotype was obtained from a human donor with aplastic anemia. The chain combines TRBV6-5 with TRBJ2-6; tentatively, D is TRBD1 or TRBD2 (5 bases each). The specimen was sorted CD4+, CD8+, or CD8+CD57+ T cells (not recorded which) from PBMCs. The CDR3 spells CASSYSLGGSGASVLTF. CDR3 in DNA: TGTGCCAGCAGTTACTCCTTAGGTGGGTCCGGGGCCAGCGTCCTGACTTTC.